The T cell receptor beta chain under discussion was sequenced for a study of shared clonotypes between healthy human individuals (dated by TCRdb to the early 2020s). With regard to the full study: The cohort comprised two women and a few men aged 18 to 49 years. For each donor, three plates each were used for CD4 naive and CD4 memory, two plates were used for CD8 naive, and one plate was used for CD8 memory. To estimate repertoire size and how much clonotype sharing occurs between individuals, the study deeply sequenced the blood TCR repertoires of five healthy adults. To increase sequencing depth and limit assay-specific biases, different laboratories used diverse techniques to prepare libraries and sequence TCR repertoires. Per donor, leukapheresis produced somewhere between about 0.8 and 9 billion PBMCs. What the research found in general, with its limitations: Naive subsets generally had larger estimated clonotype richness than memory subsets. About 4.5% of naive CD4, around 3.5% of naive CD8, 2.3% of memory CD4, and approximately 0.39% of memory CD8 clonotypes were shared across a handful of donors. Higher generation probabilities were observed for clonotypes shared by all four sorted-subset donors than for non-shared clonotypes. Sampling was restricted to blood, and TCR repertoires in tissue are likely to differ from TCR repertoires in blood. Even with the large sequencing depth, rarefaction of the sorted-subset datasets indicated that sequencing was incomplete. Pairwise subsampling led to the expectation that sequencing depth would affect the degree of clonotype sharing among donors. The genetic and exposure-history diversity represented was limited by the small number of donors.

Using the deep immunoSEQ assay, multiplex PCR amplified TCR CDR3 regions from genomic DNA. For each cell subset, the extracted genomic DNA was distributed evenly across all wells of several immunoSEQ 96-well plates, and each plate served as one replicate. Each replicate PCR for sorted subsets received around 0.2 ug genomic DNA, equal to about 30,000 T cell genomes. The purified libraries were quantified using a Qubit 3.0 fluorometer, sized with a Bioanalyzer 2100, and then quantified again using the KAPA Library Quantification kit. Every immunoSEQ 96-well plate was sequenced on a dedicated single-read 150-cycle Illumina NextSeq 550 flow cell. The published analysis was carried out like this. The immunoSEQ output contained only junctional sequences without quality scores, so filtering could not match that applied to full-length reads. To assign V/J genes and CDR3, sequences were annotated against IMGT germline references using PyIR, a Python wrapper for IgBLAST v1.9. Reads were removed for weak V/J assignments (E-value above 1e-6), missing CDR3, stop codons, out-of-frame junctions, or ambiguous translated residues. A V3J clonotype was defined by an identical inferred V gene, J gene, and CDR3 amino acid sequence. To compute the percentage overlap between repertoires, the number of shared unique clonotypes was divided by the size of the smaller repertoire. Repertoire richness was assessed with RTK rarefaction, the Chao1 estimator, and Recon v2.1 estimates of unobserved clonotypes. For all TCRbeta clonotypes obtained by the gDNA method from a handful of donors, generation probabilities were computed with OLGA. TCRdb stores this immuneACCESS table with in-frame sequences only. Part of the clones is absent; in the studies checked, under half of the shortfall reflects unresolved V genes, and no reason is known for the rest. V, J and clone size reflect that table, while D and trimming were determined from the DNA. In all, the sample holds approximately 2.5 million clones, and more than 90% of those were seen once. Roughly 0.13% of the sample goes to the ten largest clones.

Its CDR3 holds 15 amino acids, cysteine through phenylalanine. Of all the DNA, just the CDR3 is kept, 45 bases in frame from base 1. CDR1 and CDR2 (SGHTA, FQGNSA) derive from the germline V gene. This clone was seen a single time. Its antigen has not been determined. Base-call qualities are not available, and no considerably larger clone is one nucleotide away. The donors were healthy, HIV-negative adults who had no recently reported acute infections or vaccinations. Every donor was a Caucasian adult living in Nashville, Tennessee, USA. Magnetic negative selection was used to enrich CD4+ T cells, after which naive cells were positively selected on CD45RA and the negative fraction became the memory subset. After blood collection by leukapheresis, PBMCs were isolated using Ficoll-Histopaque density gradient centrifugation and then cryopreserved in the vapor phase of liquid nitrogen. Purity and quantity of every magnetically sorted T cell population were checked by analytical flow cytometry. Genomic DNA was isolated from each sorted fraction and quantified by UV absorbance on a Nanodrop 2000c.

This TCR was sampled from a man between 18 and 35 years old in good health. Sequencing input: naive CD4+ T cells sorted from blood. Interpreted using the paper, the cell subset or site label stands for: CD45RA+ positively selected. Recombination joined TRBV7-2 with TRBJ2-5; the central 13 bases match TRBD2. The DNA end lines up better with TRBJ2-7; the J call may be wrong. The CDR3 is CASSSLAGGPYEQYF. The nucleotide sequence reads TGTGCCAGCAGTTCACTAGCGGGAGGGCCCTACGAGCAGTACTTC.